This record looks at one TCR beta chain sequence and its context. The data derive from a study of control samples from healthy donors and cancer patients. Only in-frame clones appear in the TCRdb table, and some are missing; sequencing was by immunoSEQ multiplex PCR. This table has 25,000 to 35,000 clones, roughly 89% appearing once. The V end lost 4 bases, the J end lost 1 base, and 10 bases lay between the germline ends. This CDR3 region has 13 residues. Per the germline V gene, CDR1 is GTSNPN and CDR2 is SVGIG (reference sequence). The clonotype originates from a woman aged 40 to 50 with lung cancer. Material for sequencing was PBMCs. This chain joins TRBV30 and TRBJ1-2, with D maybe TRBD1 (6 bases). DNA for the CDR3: TGTGCCTGGAAGGCAGGGGTTAACTATGGCTACACCTTC. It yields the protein CAWKAGVNYGYTF.